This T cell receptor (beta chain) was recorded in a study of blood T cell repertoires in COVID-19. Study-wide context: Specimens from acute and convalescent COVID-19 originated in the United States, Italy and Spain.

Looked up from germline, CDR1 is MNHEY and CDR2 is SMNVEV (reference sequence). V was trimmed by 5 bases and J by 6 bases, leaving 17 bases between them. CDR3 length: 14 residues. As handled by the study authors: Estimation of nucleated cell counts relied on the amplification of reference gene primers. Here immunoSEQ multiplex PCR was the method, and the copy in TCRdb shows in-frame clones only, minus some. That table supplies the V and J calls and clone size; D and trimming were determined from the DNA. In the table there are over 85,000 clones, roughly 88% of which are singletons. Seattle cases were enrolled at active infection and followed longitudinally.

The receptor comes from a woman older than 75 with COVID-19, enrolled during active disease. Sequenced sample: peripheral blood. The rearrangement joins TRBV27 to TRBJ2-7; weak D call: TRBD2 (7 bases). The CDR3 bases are TGTGCCAGCAGTAACTGGGAGGGGGTCGGCGAGCAGTACTTC. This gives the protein CASSNWEGVGEQYF.